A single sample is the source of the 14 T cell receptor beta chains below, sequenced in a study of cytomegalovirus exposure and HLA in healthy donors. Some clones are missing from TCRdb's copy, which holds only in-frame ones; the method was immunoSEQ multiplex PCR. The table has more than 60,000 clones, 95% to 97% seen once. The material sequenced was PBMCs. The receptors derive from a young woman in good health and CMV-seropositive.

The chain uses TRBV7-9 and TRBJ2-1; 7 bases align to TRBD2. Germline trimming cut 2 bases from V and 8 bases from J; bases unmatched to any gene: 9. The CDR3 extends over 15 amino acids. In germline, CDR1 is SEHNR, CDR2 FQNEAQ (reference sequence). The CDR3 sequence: CASSLSVGRFDEQFF. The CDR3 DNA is TGTGCCAGCAGCTTAAGTGTCGGGAGGTTCGATGAGCAGTTCTTC.

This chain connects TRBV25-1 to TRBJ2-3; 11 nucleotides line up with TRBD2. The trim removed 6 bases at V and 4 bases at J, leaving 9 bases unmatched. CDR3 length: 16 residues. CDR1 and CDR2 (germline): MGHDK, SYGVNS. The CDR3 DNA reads TGTGCCAGCAGCGCGGACCTAGCGGGAGGCCCAGATACGCAGTATTTT. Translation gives CASSADLAGGPDTQYF.

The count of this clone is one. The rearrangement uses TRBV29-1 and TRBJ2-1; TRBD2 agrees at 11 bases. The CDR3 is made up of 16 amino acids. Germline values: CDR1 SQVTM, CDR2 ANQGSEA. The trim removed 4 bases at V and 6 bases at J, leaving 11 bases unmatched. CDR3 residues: CSVGGLASGRFNEQFF. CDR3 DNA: TGCAGCGTTGGGGGGTTGGCTAGCGGGAGGTTCAATGAGCAGTTCTTC.

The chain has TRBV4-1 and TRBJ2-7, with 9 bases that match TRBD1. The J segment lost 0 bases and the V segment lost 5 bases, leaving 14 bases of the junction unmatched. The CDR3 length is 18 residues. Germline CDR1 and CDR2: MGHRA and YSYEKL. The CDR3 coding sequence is TGCGCCAGCAGCTCTGCTGGTGGAGGACAGGGGAGCTCCTACGAGCAGTACTTC. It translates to CASSSAGGGQGSSYEQYF.

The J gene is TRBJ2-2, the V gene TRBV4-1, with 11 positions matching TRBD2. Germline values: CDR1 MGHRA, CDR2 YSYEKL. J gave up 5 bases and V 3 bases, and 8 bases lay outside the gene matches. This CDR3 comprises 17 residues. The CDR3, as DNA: TGCGCCAGCAGCCATGGGACCGGGACTAGCGGAACCGGGGAGCTGTTTTTT. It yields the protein CASSHGTGTSGTGELFF.

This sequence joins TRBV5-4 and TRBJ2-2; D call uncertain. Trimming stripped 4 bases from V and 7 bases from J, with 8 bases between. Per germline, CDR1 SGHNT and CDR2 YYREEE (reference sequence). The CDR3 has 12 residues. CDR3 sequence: CASSPPRGELFF. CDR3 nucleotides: TGTGCCAGCAGCCCCCCCCGCGGGGAGCTGTTTTTT.

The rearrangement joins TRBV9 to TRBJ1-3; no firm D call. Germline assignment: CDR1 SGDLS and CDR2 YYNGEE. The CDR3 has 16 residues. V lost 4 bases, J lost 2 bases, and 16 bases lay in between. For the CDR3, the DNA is TGTGCCAGCAGCACGAGCCGAGTCTCCCCTGGAAACACCATATATTTT. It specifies CASSTSRVSPGNTIYF.

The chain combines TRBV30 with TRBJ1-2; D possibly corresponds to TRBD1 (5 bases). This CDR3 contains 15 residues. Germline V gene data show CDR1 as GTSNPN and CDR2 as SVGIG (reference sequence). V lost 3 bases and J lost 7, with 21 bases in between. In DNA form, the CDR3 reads TGTGCCTGGAGCCTAGGGGAGGGACGCTCCGCTGGCTACACCTTC. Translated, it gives CAWSLGEGRSAGYTF.

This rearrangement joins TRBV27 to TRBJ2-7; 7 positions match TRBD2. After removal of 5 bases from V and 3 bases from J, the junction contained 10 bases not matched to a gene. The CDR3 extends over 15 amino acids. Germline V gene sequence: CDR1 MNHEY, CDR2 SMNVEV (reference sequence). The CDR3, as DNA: TGTGCCAGCAGTACGGGGGGACCGGTCTTCTACGAGCAGTACTTC. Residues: CASSTGGPVFYEQYF.

The CDR3 nucleotides are TGTGCCAGCAGCGTCTTCGGCGGGGGCTCCTACGAGCAGTACTTC. It codes for CASSVFGGGSYEQYF. The chain combines TRBV7-9 with TRBJ2-7, with 7 positions matching TRBD2. Germline assignment: CDR1 SEHNR and CDR2 FQNEAQ (reference sequence). V gave up 5 bases and J gave up 0 bases; unmatched junction bases: 7. There are 15 residues in the CDR3.

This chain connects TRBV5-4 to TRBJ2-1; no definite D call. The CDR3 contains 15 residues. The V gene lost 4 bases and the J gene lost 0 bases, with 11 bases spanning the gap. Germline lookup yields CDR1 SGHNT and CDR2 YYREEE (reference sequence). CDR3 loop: CASSPPVSSYNEQFF. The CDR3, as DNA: TGTGCCAGCAGCCCACCGGTGAGCTCCTACAATGAGCAGTTCTTC. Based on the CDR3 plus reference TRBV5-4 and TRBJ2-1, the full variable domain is ETGVTQSPTHLIKTRGQQVTLRCSSQSGHNTVSWYQQALGQGPQFIFQYYREEENGRGNFPPRFSGLQFPNYSSELNVNALELDDSALYLCASSPPVSSYNEQFFGPGTRLTVL.

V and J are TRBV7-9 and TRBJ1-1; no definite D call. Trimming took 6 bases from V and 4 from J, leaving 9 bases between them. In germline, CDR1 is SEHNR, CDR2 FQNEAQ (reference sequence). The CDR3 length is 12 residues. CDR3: CASSTAGTEAFF. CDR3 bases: TGTGCCAGCAGTACAGCGGGCACTGAAGCTTTCTTT.

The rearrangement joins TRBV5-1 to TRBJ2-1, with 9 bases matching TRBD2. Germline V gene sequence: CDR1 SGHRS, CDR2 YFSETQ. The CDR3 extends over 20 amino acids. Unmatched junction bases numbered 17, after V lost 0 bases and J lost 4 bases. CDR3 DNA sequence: TGCGCCAGCAGCTTGGGGTTTGGCCTAGCGGGACGAGCTCTGTACAATGAGCAGTTCTTC. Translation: CASSLGFGLAGRALYNEQFF.

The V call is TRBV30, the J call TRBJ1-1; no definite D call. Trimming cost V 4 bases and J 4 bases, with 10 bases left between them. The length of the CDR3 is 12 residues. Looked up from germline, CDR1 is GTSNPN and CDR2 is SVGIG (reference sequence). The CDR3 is CAWNNPGTEAFF. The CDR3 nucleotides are TGTGCCTGGAATAATCCGGGCACTGAAGCTTTCTTT. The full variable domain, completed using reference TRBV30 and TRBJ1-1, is SQTIHQWPATLVQPVGSPLSLECTVEGTSNPNLYWYRQAAGRGLQLLFYSVGIGQISSEVPQNLSASRPQDRQFILSSKKLLLSDSGFYLCAWNNPGTEAFFGQGTRLTVV.